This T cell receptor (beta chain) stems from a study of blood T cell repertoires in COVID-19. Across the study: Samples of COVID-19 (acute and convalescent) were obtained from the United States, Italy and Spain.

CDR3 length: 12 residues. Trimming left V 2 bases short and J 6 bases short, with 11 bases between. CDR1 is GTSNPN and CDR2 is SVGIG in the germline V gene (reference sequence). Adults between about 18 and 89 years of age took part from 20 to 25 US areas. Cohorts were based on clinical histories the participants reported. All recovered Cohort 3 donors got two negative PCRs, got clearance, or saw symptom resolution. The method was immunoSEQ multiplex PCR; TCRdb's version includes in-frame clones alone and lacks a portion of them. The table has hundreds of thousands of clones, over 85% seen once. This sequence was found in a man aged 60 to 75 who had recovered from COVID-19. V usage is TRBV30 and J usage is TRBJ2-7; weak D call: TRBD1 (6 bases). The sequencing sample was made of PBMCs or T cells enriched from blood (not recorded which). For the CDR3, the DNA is TGTGCCTGGAGTTACACAGGGCGCGAGCAGTACTTC. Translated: CAWSYTGREQYF.